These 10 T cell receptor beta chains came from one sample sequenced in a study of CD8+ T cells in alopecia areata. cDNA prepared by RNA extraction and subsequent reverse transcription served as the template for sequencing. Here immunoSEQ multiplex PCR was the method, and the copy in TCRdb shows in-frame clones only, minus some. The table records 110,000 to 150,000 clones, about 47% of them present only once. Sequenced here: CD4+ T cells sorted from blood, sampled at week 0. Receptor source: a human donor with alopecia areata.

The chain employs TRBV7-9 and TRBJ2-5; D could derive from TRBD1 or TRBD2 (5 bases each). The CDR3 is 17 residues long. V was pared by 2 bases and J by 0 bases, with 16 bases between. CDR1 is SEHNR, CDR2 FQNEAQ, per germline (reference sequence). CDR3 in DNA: TGTGCCAGCAGCTTAATCCGCTCCATGGGACACCAAGAGACCCAGTACTTC. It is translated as CASSLIRSMGHQETQYF.

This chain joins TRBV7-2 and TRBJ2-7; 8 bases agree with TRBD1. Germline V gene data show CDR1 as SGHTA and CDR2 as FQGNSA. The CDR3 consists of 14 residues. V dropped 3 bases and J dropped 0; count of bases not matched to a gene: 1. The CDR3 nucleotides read TGTGCCAGCAGCTTTGACAGGGGCTCCTACGAGCAGTACTTC. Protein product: CASSFDRGSYEQYF.

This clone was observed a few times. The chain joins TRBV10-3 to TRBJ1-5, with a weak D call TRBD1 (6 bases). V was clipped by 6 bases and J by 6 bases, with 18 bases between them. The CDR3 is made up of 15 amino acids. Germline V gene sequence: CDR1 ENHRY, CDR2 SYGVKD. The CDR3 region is CAISPSETGGQPQHF. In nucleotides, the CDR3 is TGTGCCATCAGCCCGAGTGAGACAGGTGGTCAGCCCCAGCATTTT.

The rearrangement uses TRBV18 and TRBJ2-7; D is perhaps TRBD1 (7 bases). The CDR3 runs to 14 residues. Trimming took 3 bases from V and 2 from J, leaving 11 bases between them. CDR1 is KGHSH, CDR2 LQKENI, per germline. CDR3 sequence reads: CASSPLRGAYEQYF. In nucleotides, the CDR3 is TGTGCCAGCTCACCGCTCAGGGGGGCCTACGAGCAGTACTTC.

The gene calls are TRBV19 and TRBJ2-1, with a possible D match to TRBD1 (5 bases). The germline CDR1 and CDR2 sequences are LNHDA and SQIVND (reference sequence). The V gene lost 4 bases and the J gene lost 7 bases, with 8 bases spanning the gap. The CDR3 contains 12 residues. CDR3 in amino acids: CASSTRGNEQFF. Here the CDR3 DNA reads TGTGCCAGTAGTACAAGGGGTAATGAGCAGTTCTTC.

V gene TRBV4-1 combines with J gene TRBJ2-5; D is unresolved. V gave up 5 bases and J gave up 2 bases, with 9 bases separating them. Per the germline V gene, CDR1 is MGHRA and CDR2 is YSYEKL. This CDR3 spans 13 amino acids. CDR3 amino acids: CASSKTQQETQYF. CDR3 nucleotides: TGCGCCAGCAGCAAAACACAACAAGAGACCCAGTACTTC.

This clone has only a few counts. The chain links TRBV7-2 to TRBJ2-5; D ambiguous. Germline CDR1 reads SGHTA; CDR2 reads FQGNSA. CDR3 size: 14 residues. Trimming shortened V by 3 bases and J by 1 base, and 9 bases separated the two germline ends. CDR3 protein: CASSFGQTQETQYF. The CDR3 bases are TGTGCCAGCAGCTTCGGGCAGACCCAAGAGACCCAGTACTTC.

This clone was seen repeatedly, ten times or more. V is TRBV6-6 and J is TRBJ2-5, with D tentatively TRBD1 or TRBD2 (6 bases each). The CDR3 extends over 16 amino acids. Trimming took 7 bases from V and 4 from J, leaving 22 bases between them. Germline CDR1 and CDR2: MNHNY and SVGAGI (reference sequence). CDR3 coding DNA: TGTGCCAGCACAACCCTCCGGGGGCCAGTTTCAGAGACCCAGTACTTC. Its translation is CASTTLRGPVSETQYF.

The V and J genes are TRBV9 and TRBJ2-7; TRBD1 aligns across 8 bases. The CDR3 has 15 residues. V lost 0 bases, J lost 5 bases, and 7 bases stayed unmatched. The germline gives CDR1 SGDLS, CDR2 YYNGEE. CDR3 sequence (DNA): TGTGCCAGCAGCGTAGCCGCAGGGGGCGCGAACGAGCAGTACTTC. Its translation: CASSVAAGGANEQYF.

The CDR3 DNA is TGTGCCAGCAACAGAGACAACGCCGGGGAGCTGTTTTTT. This codes for CASNRDNAGELFF. The V gene is TRBV7-2, the J gene TRBJ2-2; no definite D call. The CDR3 runs 13 residues. V lost 7 bases to trimming and J lost 6 bases, with 12 bases between them. Germline CDR1 reads SGHTA; CDR2 reads FQGNSA.